One sample yielded the 2 T cell receptor beta chains listed below, sequenced in a study of T cells in Graves' hyperthyroidism and ophthalmopathy. Researchers took RNA transcripts and amplified the TCR beta CDR3 regions from them. HTBI primers were used for first-round RT-PCR of the TCR CDR3. TCRdb redid the calling of the multiplex PCR reads with MiXCR, one entry per CDR3 protein. Among about 180,000 distinct CDR3 sequences listed, about 9% were seen once. Sequenced material: blood. The origin of the receptors is a woman aged 18-35 years with Graves' hyperthyroidism that later progressed to Graves' ophthalmopathy.

This clonotype was observed at least ten times. V and J are TRBV20-1 and TRBJ2-5; D possibly uses TRBD1 or TRBD2 (6 bases each). This CDR3 is built from 14 residues. V lost 0 bases and J lost 5, with 13 bases in between. The germline CDR1 and CDR2 sequences are DFQATT and SNEGSKA (reference sequence). CDR3 DNA sequence: TGCAGTGCTAGAGATGGGGGGCCAGGGGAGACCCAGTACTTC. Amino acid sequence: CSARDGGPGETQYF.

This clonotype was counted a few times. This rearrangement joins TRBV6-2 or TRBV6-3 to TRBJ2-1, with D tentatively TRBD1 (5 bases). Germline values: CDR1 MNHEY, CDR2 SVGEGT. The CDR3 is made up of 17 amino acids. Trimming stripped 2 bases from V and 10 bases from J, with 24 bases between. The CDR3 here is CASSYPRQKSLKREQFF. Written as DNA, the CDR3 is TGTGCCAGCAGTTACCCTAGACAGAAGTCCCTAAAACGAGAGCAGTTCTTC.